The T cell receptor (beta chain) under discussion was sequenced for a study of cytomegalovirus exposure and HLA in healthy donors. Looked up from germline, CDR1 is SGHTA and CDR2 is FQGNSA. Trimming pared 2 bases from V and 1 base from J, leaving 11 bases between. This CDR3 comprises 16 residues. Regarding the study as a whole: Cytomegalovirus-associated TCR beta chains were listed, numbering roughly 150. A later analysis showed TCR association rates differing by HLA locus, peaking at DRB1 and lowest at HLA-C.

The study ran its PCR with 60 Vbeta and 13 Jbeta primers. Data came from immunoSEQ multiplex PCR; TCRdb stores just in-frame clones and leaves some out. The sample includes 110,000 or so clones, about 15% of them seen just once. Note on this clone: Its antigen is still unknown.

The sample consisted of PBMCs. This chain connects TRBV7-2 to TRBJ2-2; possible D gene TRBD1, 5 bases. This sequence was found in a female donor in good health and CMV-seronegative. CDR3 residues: CASSLSTGVNTGELFF. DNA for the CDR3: TGTGCCAGCAGCTTAAGTACAGGAGTGAACACCGGGGAGCTGTTTTTT.